This entry features one T cell receptor (beta chain) sequence. The antigen is not known. The method was immunoSEQ multiplex PCR; TCRdb's version includes in-frame clones alone and lacks a portion of them. This table has 97,000 or so clones, around 90% appearing once. The donors were in the roughly 110-subject validation cohort; that cohort was separate from the approximately 700-subject first cohort. The sample is drawn from a study of cytomegalovirus exposure and HLA in healthy donors. At the level of the study: The roughly 130 validation repertoires, a later analysis reported, used the same platform as the roughly 730 repertoires from the first cohort.

The length of the CDR3 is 16 residues. V dropped 6 bases and J dropped 4; count of bases not matched to a gene: 12. Germline lookup yields CDR1 MNHEY and CDR2 SMNVEV (reference sequence). Findings of the study overall: Cytomegalovirus-associated status was assigned to about 160 TCR beta chains.

This TCR came from a young woman in good health and CMV-seronegative. Sequencing used PBMCs. This chain links TRBV27 with TRBJ2-5; the match to TRBD2 covers 9 bases. As DNA, the CDR3 is TGTGCCAGCAGACATTGGCGGGAGGGGGGAAGAGAGACCCAGTACTTC. The encoded protein is CASRHWREGGRETQYF.